One sample yielded the 32 T cell receptor beta chains listed below, sequenced in a study of technical replicates of blood from several donors. The repertoire was sequenced with immunoSEQ multiplex PCR; TCRdb's copy has only in-frame clones and lacks some. In the table there are tens of thousands of clones, around 97% of which are singletons. The sequencing sample was made of T cells isolated from PBMCs. The receptors shown here come from a human donor in good health.

The CDR3 sequence: CASSQVLGRRNYGYTF. The CDR3, as DNA: TGCGCCAGCAGCCAAGTACTCGGCAGGAGGAACTATGGCTACACCTTC. The V gene is TRBV4-1, the J gene TRBJ1-2; D is undetermined. Trimming left V 1 base short and J 2 bases short, with 14 bases between. The germline V gene has CDR1 MGHRA and CDR2 YSYEKL. The length of the CDR3 is 16 residues.

The chain joins TRBV19 to TRBJ1-1; 7 bases map to TRBD1. In germline, CDR1 is LNHDA, CDR2 SQIVND (reference sequence). J was trimmed by 1 base and V by 6 bases; bases with no gene match: 5. The CDR3 consists of 14 residues. The CDR3: CASSTGAPNTEAFF. In nucleotides, the CDR3 is TGTGCCAGTAGCACAGGGGCCCCGAACACTGAAGCTTTCTTT.

The chain couples TRBV12-5 to TRBJ1-1; D unresolved. CDR3 length: 12 amino acids. Germline lookup yields CDR1 LGHNT and CDR2 FRNRAP. With 6 bases removed from V and 6 bases from J, the gap between germline ends came to 11 bases. The CDR3 is CASGLGGAEAFF. In nucleotides, the CDR3 is TGTGCTAGTGGACTAGGCGGCGCTGAAGCTTTCTTT.

This clone was detected once. The J gene is TRBJ1-1, the V gene TRBV29-1; no reliable D call. Germline-derived CDR1 and CDR2 are SQVTM and ANQGSEA. The CDR3 has 10 amino acids. The germline V and J ends were trimmed by 3 bases and 7 bases, with 6 bases remaining between them. The CDR3 loop reads CSVEHYEAFF. As DNA, the CDR3 is TGCAGCGTTGAGCACTATGAAGCTTTCTTT.

The CDR3 DNA reads TGCGCCAGCAGCGCTGAACCCCAGGGGTCCTACAATGAGCAGTTCTTC. Translated: CASSAEPQGSYNEQFF. J is TRBJ2-1 and V is TRBV5-1, with TRBD1 as a possible D gene (6 bases). The CDR3 sequence is 16 residues long. The germline V gene has CDR1 SGHRS and CDR2 YFSETQ. The germline V and J ends were trimmed by 4 bases and 1 base, with 15 bases remaining between them.

The chain recombines TRBV5-1 with TRBJ2-5; D uncertain. V was cut by 6 bases and J by 7 bases, with 19 bases left in between. Germline CDR1 SGHRS, CDR2 YFSETQ. The CDR3 is 14 residues long. The CDR3 nucleotides are TGCGCCAGCACCGAGCCTTCCAAACTTTGGACCCAGTACTTC. Amino acid sequence: CASTEPSKLWTQYF.

This rearrangement joins TRBV6-1 to TRBJ1-4, with 8 positions matching TRBD1. Germline CDR1 and CDR2: MNHNS and SASEGT. The J segment lost 8 bases and the V segment lost 1 base, leaving 3 bases of the junction unmatched. This CDR3 has 14 amino acids. This CDR3 reads CASSEGTGREKLFF. CDR3 nucleotide sequence: TGTGCCAGCAGTGAAGGGACAGGGAGAGAAAAACTGTTTTTT.

The chain uses TRBV28 and TRBJ2-7; possible D gene TRBD1, 5 bases. With 4 bases removed from V and 4 bases from J, the gap between germline ends came to 11 bases. Germline-derived CDR1 and CDR2 are MDHEN and SYDVKM. This CDR3 contains 13 residues. CDR3 DNA sequence: TGTGCCAGCAGTTCCCCGGACAAATACGAGCAGTACTTC. It translates to CASSSPDKYEQYF.

The chain is built from TRBV30 and TRBJ2-7; 8 nucleotides line up with TRBD1. This CDR3 is 15 amino acids long. The J segment lost 2 bases and the V segment lost 0 bases, leaving 6 bases of the junction unmatched. Germline V gene sequence: CDR1 GTSNPN, CDR2 SVGIG (reference sequence). The CDR3 loop is CAWSVFEDRAYEQYF. In DNA, the CDR3 is TGTGCCTGGAGTGTTTTTGAGGACAGGGCCTACGAGCAGTACTTC.

CDR3 residues: CASTRYRNQPQHF. CDR3 nucleotides: TGTGCCAGTACGCGATATCGGAATCAGCCCCAGCATTTT. J is TRBJ1-5 and V is TRBV19; D unresolved. The CDR3 is 13 amino acids. V dropped 7 bases and J dropped 4 bases, with 11 bases sitting between them. Germline loops: CDR1 LNHDA, CDR2 SQIVND (reference sequence).

The chain uses TRBV27 and TRBJ2-5, with 8 bases lining up with TRBD2. The CDR3 length is 13 residues. Looked up from germline, CDR1 is MNHEY and CDR2 is SMNVEV (reference sequence). V was clipped by 1 base and J by 5 bases; unmatched bases: 0. CDR3 nucleotide sequence: TGTGCCAGCAGTTTATTAGCGGGGGAGACCCAGTACTTC. It encodes CASSLLAGETQYF.

This clone was observed once. CDR3 region: CASAFRRGNNQPQHF. The DNA of the CDR3 is TGTGCCAGCGCCTTCCGACGGGGTAACAATCAGCCCCAGCATTTT. The chain joins TRBV27 to TRBJ1-5; D not resolved. The CDR3 contains 15 residues. V was pared by 8 bases and J by 3 bases, with 17 bases between. CDR1 MNHEY and CDR2 SMNVEV come from the germline V gene (reference sequence).

The gene calls are TRBV5-1 and TRBJ2-7; TRBD1 is a possible D gene (6 bases). V gave up 0 bases and J gave up 4 bases, with 11 bases separating them. CDR3 length: 14 residues. Germline V gives CDR1 SGHRS, CDR2 YFSETQ. CDR3 DNA sequence: TGCGCCAGCAGCTTGGAGGCCAGGGGTTACGAGCAGTACTTC. Its protein product is CASSLEARGYEQYF.

The gene calls are TRBV5-1 and TRBJ1-1; 7 nucleotides agree with TRBD1. CDR3 length equals 13 residues. Per germline, CDR1 SGHRS and CDR2 YFSETQ. The ends lost 5 bases at V and 2 bases at J; junction bases unmatched: 3. CDR3 sequence reads: CASRRQGNTEAFF. CDR3 sequence (DNA): TGCGCCAGCAGGAGACAGGGAAACACTGAAGCTTTCTTT.

J is TRBJ1-4 and V is TRBV27; a weak D match, TRBD1 (5 bases). Trimming shortened V by 3 bases and J by 0 bases, and 17 bases separated the two germline ends. The CDR3 extends over 18 amino acids. CDR1 and CDR2 (germline): MNHEY, SMNVEV (reference sequence). The CDR3 reads CASSFLRGSSATNEKLFF. The CDR3 DNA is TGTGCCAGCAGTTTTTTAAGGGGCTCTTCTGCAACTAATGAAAAACTGTTTTTT.

The table lists this clone with a count of one. This chain links TRBV6-1 with TRBJ2-5; no definite D call. Germline loops: CDR1 MNHNS, CDR2 SASEGT. V lost 2 bases to trimming and J lost 2 bases, with 12 bases between them. This CDR3 comprises 15 residues. As DNA, the CDR3 is TGTGCCAGCAGTGAATATCGGAAACTACAAGAGACCCAGTACTTC. Its translation is CASSEYRKLQETQYF.

The gene calls are TRBV27 and TRBJ2-1; D call uncertain. The CDR3 has 13 residues. The germline gives CDR1 MNHEY, CDR2 SMNVEV (reference sequence). Trimming removed 6 bases at V and 10 bases at J, with 16 bases between. The DNA for the CDR3 is TGTGCCAGCAGCCCTAGTGTCGTTGGGGAGCAGTTCTTC. Translating it yields CASSPSVVGEQFF.

The chain carries TRBV7-2 and TRBJ2-7; no clear D. Germline V gives CDR1 SGHTA, CDR2 FQGNSA. This CDR3 has 11 amino acids. V lost 2 bases to trimming and J lost 5 bases, with 4 bases between them. The CDR3: CASSLLNEQYF. CDR3 DNA: TGTGCCAGCAGCTTACTTAACGAGCAGTACTTC.

This clone was observed once. The chain recombines TRBV5-4 with TRBJ1-2; the D is unclear. The CDR3 consists of 14 residues. Germline V gene data show CDR1 as SGHNT and CDR2 as YYREEE (reference sequence). V lost 5 bases to trimming and J lost 5 bases, with 16 bases between them. In DNA form, the CDR3 reads TGTGCCAGCAGGAGCCCGACGGGTGGATATGGCTACACCTTC. Amino acids: CASRSPTGGYGYTF.

This clone showed up just once. This chain's CDR3 is CASSYSGGAGADTQYF. The DNA of the CDR3 is TGTGCCAGCAGTTACTCCGGGGGCGCGGGGGCAGATACGCAGTATTTT. This sequence joins TRBV6-5 and TRBJ2-3; a possible D gene is TRBD2 (7 bases). The V end was cut by 0 bases, the J end by 4 bases, with 14 bases between. Germline V gene data show CDR1 as MNHEY and CDR2 as SVGAGI. CDR3 length: 16 amino acids.

CDR3 nucleotides: TGTGCCAGCAGCTTGGTAGGGTCGGACAGGGGGCAGTACGAGCAGTACTTC. It yields the protein CASSLVGSDRGQYEQYF. The genes are TRBV5-6 and TRBJ2-7, with TRBD1 matching 11 bases. CDR3 length: 17 residues. Germline V gene lookup returns CDR1 SGHDT and CDR2 YYEEEE. The ends lost 0 bases at V and 4 bases at J; junction bases unmatched: 9. Full variable domain (rest looked up from reference TRBV5-6 and TRBJ2-7): DAGVTQSPTHLIKTRGQQVTLRCSPKSGHDTVSWYQQALGQGPQFIFQYYEEEERQRGNFPDRFSGHQFPNYSSELNVNALLLGDSALYLCASSLVGSDRGQYEQYFGPGTRLTVT.

This chain joins TRBV27 and TRBJ2-2; possible D gene TRBD2, 6 bases. There are 18 residues in the CDR3. V was pared by 2 bases and J by 5 bases, with 21 bases between. Germline assignment: CDR1 MNHEY and CDR2 SMNVEV (reference sequence). The CDR3 DNA reads as TGTGCCAGCAGTTTAGATCTGCGGGGCAGGGTCGGGACCGGGGAGCTGTTTTTT. Encoded protein: CASSLDLRGRVGTGELFF.

The J gene is TRBJ2-7, the V gene TRBV28; TRBD2 aligns across 7 bases. The CDR3 extends over 14 amino acids. The V gene end was trimmed by 5 bases and the J gene end by 5 bases; junction bases not matched to a gene: 9. CDR1 and CDR2 from the germline V gene are MDHEN and SYDVKM. CDR3 amino acids: CASSVTGGGNEQYF. CDR3 coding DNA: TGTGCCAGCAGTGTGACGGGAGGTGGAAACGAGCAGTACTTC.

This sequence joins TRBV19 and TRBJ2-5; 12 nucleotides match TRBD2. The V gene's germline CDR1 is LNHDA and CDR2 SQIVND (reference sequence). This CDR3 comprises 20 residues. After removal of 1 base from V and 2 bases from J, the junction contained 14 bases not matched to a gene. The DNA for the CDR3 is TGTGCCAGTAGTATAGGTCAACTAGCGGGGGGTCATCGGGGTCAAGAGACCCAGTACTTC. It specifies CASSIGQLAGGHRGQETQYF.

The genes are TRBV10-3 and TRBJ1-5, with 8 bases fitting TRBD1. J gave up 7 bases and V 2 bases, and 10 bases lay outside the gene matches. This CDR3 has 16 amino acids. Per the germline V gene, CDR1 is ENHRY and CDR2 is SYGVKD. The CDR3 DNA follows: TGTGCCATCAGTGAGGGTGAAACAGGGGGTCAACAGCCCCAGCATTTT. Encoded protein: CAISEGETGGQQPQHF.

This sequence joins TRBV9 and TRBJ2-1, with D possibly matching TRBD2 (6 bases). The ends were cut back, 0 bases at V and 2 bases at J, with 12 bases in the middle. Germline CDR1 SGDLS, CDR2 YYNGEE. The CDR3 runs 16 residues. The CDR3 region is CASSVAGDRTYNEQFF. The DNA for the CDR3 is TGTGCCAGCAGCGTAGCGGGGGATCGAACCTACAATGAGCAGTTCTTC.

The chain has TRBV14 and TRBJ1-4; D uncertain. V dropped 0 bases and J dropped 8 bases, with 4 bases sitting between them. CDR1 is SGHDN and CDR2 is FVKESK in the germline V gene. The CDR3 is 12 residues long. CDR3 DNA sequence: TGTGCCAGCAGCCAAGAAGAGGAAAAACTGTTTTTT. This gives the protein CASSQEEEKLFF.

This clone showed up just once. The chain recombines TRBV18 with TRBJ1-2; 7 bases align to TRBD1. V dropped 3 bases and J dropped 7; count of bases not matched to a gene: 2. CDR1 is KGHSH, CDR2 LQKENI, per germline. This CDR3 comprises 12 residues. The chain's CDR3 is CASSPDRVGYTF. Written as DNA, the CDR3 is TGTGCCAGCTCACCCGACAGGGTTGGCTACACCTTC.

V and J are TRBV14 and TRBJ2-3, with TRBD1 identical over 10 bases. CDR3 size: 16 residues. Germline V gene lookup returns CDR1 SGHDN and CDR2 FVKESK. Trimming removed 8 bases from V and 5 bases from J; junction bases left unmatched: 13. The CDR3 bases are TGTGCCAGCCCCACCCCGGGACAGGGGTTTGGAGATACGCAGTATTTT. It translates to CASPTPGQGFGDTQYF. The whole variable domain, remainder taken from reference TRBV14 and TRBJ2-3, is EAGVTQFPSHSVIEKGQTVTLRCDPISGHDNLYWYRRVMGKEIKFLLHFVKESKQDESGMPNNRFLAERTGGTYSTLKVQPAELEDSGVYFCASPTPGQGFGDTQYFGPGTRLTVL.

V gene TRBV6-5 combines with J gene TRBJ2-1; D unclear. The germline gives CDR1 MNHEY, CDR2 SVGAGI. V lost 6 bases and J lost 9, with 6 bases in between. This CDR3 has 10 amino acids. For the CDR3, the DNA is TGTGCCAGCAGAGGAGTTGAGCAGTTCTTC. Translation: CASRGVEQFF.

The table lists this clone with a count of one. The CDR3 DNA is TGTGCCAGCAGATTGCGGGAGGTACGCAATGAGCAGTTCTTC. It is translated as CASRLREVRNEQFF. The chain couples TRBV2 to TRBJ2-1; TRBD2 matches 8 bases. Germline CDR1 and CDR2: SNHLY and FYNNEI. J gave up 6 bases and V 6 bases, and 7 bases lay outside the gene matches. This CDR3 is built from 14 residues.

The CDR3 DNA sequence: TGTGCCAGTAGGGCAGGACAGTCAACCGGGGAGCTGTTTTTT. Amino acids: CASRAGQSTGELFF. The chain employs TRBV19 and TRBJ2-2, with D possibly TRBD1 on 6 matching bases. Deletions cut 6 bases from V and 5 bases from J, with 13 bases between. CDR3 size: 14 residues. Germline V gene lookup returns CDR1 LNHDA and CDR2 SQIVND (reference sequence).